These T cell receptor beta chains were read from a single sample in a study of blood T cell repertoires in COVID-19. Clones were sequenced by immunoSEQ multiplex PCR, and TCRdb holds only the in-frame ones, with some missing. The sample has tens of thousands of clones, approximately 88% seen once. The specimen was peripheral blood. These receptors were taken from an elderly woman with acute or convalescent COVID-19. CDR3s leave out the opening cysteine and the closing phenylalanine or tryptophan.

V | CDR3
TRBV29-1 | SVTTGPGELF
TRBV5-4 | ASSFPGQAYNEQF
TRBV29-1 | SVALAGVTGELF
TRBV27 | ASSPRQTTSLNEQF
TRBV19 | ASSIQLDRVNQPQH
TRBV7-8 | ASNDPGQGLVEAF
TRBV14 | ASSQTTRTDTQY
TRBV14 | ASSQQGLPEKLF
TRBV13 | ASSLGTGVSNEQF
TRBV10-3 | AIRTEGTNSPLH
TRBV18 | ASSKGLASQQVKLF
TRBV4-2 | ASSQATGTSGNTIY
TRBV19 | ASSQGNSGNTIY
TRBV27 | ASSFHRARMDEQY
TRBV6-5 | ASSPGQNHGYT
TRBV30 | AWSVGGASARKLF
TRBV11-1 | ASSPDGQVLNSPLH
TRBV5-6 | ASSLSTGYNEQF
TRBV5-6 | ASSSGLAGDPYNEQF
TRBV19 | ASSRLAGLYEQY
TRBV12-3/TRBV12-4 | ASSRGRSPLH
TRBV19 | ASSRQGIQETQY
TRBV10-1 | ASMGQGPSSYEQY
TRBV18 | ASSPGTGNGYT
TRBV24-1 | ATSDQTGLANYGYT
TRBV7-3 | ASSRRAGGNTDTQY
TRBV11-2 | ASTQIPGNTIY
TRBV29-1 | SVDPGGGNTIY
TRBV9 | ASSVGLAEYNEQF
TRBV11-3 | ASSLSSTDTQY
TRBV9 | ASSIQGLDTEAF
TRBV18 | ASSPRAGGNQPQH
TRBV24-1 | ATTRDEQY
TRBV19 | ASSKTSGGAAAKNIQY